This TCR beta chain was identified in a study of cytomegalovirus exposure and HLA in healthy donors. The V segment lost 5 bases and the J segment 0 bases; nucleotides outside the gene matches: 2. The CDR3 is 14 residues long. The germline gives CDR1 ENHRY, CDR2 SYGVKD. The study ran its PCR with 60 Vbeta and 13 Jbeta primers. Data came from immunoSEQ multiplex PCR; TCRdb stores just in-frame clones and leaves some out. The sample has more than 150,000 clones; 87% are singletons. The clonotype originates from a girl less than two years old in good health and CMV-seronegative. The sequenced sample was PBMCs. The chain combines TRBV10-3 with TRBJ1-1; the match to TRBD1 covers 8 bases. The CDR3 reads CAISPGGMNTEAFF. The CDR3 nucleotides are TGTGCCATCAGTCCAGGGGGCATGAACACTGAAGCTTTCTTT.